This entry describes one TCR beta chain. As handled by the study authors: Researchers report that nucleated cell counts were estimated from reference gene primer amplification. The assay was immunoSEQ multiplex PCR, and TCRdb's table has in-frame clones only and misses some. The V and J calls and clone size are taken from that table; D and trimming were inferred from the DNA. Among 95,000 to 110,000 clones listed, roughly 82% were seen once. The data belong to a study of blood T cell repertoires in COVID-19. Study at large: Italy, Spain and the United States were the sources of the convalescent and acute COVID-19 samples. Nucleic acid was either cDNA or gDNA, and it came from T cells, B-cell-depleted T cells, or PBMCs.

Trimming stripped 2 bases from V and 1 base from J, with 10 bases between. Germline V gene lookup returns CDR1 MDHEN and CDR2 SYDVKM. This CDR3 comprises 15 residues. The sample taken for sequencing was peripheral blood. The sequence was collected from a man in his 60s with acute or convalescent COVID-19. V is TRBV28 and J is TRBJ2-3; perhaps TRBD2 as D (6 bases). CDR3 region: CASSLGGARTDTQYF. CDR3 sequence (DNA): TGTGCCAGCAGTTTAGGAGGGGCGCGCACAGATACGCAGTATTTT.